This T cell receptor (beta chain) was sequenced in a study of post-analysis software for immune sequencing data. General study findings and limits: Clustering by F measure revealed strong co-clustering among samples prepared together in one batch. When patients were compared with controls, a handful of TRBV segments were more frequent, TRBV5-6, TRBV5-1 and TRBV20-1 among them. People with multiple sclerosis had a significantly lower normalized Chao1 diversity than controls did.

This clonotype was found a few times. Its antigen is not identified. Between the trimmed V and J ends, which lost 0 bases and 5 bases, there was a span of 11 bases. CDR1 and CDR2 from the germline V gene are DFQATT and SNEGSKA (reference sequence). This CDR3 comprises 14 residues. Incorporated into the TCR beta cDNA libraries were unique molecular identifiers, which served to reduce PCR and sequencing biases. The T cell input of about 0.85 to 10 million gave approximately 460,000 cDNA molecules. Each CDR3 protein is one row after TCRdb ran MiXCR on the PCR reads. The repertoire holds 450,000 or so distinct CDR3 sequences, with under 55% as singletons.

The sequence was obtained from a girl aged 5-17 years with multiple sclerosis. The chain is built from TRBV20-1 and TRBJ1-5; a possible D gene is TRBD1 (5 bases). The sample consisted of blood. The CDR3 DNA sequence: TGCAGTGCTAGAGATCCAGGGAACTATCAGCCCCAGCATTTT. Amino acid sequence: CSARDPGNYQPQHF.